This TCR beta chain was obtained from a study of memory CD4+ T cells and cytomegalovirus serostatus. Study-level points and caveats: Each of 67 CMV-associated TCRbeta sequences occurred in one to five individuals.

Comment on this clone: Its antigen is currently unknown.

Germline CDR1 reads SEHNR; CDR2 reads FQNEAQ (reference sequence). Trimming left V 1 base short and J 1 base short, with 10 bases between. This CDR3 spans 15 amino acids. Study processing details: Out-of-frame sequences were removed, leaving roughly 2.1 million distinct TCRbeta sequences. TCRdb keeps only in-frame clones here, not all; method: immunoSEQ multiplex PCR. V and J calls plus clone size are reproduced from that table; the DNA served to infer D and trimming. The sample lists 50,000 to 60,000 clones, over 65% occurring once. The sort gate was single viable CD3+CD4+CD8-CD45RO+ cells for memory CD4+ T cells.

Sequencing was performed on memory CD4+ T cells from blood. This receptor was taken from an adult in good health and CMV-seronegative. The chain couples TRBV7-9 to TRBJ1-2, with D possibly TRBD1 on 5 matching bases. CDR3 in amino acids: CASSLGTLLNYGYTF. The CDR3 bases are TGTGCCAGCAGCTTAGGGACATTACTTAACTATGGCTACACCTTC.